This T cell receptor (beta chain) was found in a study of cytomegalovirus exposure and HLA in healthy donors. Study-wide context: Earlier, 150 million to 200 million T cells were analyzed, and fewer than 120 million unique TCR beta sequences were found among them.

It was with 60 Vbeta and 13 Jbeta primers that the PCR ran. Using immunoSEQ multiplex PCR, the repertoire was profiled, and TCRdb retains in-frame clones only, with some absent. The repertoire holds some 100,000 clones, with 75% as singletons. The TCR comes from a male donor in good health and CMV-seropositive. The sequenced material came from PBMCs.

The CDR3 spells CASSLGRRPETQYF. For the CDR3, the DNA is TGTGCCAGCAGCTTAGGCAGGAGGCCGGAGACCCAGTACTTC. The rearrangement uses TRBV7-6 and TRBJ2-5; a weak D match, TRBD2 (5 bases). CDR1 and CDR2 from the germline V gene are SGHVS and FNYEAQ. The CDR3 is made up of 14 amino acids. Trimming removed 1 base at V and 5 bases at J, with 11 bases between.